Below, one TCR beta chain is given with its context. This clone's antigen is unknown. No base quality values were provided; no much bigger clone lies one nucleotide off. The germline V gene encodes CDR1 SGHTA and CDR2 FQGNSA. Reading from cysteine to phenylalanine, the CDR3 counts 13 amino acids. Only the CDR3 DNA is retained, 39 bases long and in frame from the first base. V is shortened by 4 bases, J by 4 bases, and the region joining them spans 11 bases. Explained via the paper, the time point label denotes: baseline before first vaccination. The treatment or condition tag for this specimen amounts to: meningococcal conjugate vaccine given as trial control. The vaccinee samples were drawn from two UK trials, COV001 and COV002, one of which was a single-blind randomized controlled phase 2/3 trial testing AZD1222 (ChAdOx1 nCoV-19) in healthy adults. For TCRbeta chain sequencing, PBMC samples were collected from trial participants at day 0 and at day 28 after the second dose.

The CDR3 regions of human TCRbeta chains were analyzed by immunosequencing. Under the source paper's analysis protocol: TCRs in the repertoires were matched against a reference library of SARS-CoV-2-specific TCRs that had been generated with the MIRA antigen-specificity platform. Breadth meant the fraction of unique TCRs that were SARS-CoV-2-associated, whereas depth meant the fraction of total T cells that were SARS-CoV-2-associated. Using the MIRA data, each spike-specific TCR was assigned both to the spike region to which the TCR was reactive and to a CD4 or CD8 class. Log10-transformed breadth and depth values were compared by one-way ANOVA with Sidak's multiple comparisons tests. The source is immuneACCESS, and TCRdb retained only in-frame sequences with V and J called. Part of the clones is not carried over; for the studies checked, unresolved V genes explain less than half of this, and the remainder is unexplained. Clone size and the V and J calls come from that table; the DNA yielded D and trimming. A total of around 78,000 clones appear in this sample, 85% to 95% of them only once. The ten largest clones add up to roughly 4.8% of the sample.

This entry is derived from a study of T cell responses to AZD1222 COVID-19 vaccine (dated by TCRdb to the early 2020s). Regarding the study in general: A total of 230 to 250 trial participants underwent TCR sequencing, of whom around 210 had received two doses of AZD1222 and about 25 had received two doses of the MenACWY control vaccine. Trial participants were enrolled by age into subgroups of 18-55, 56-69 and 70-plus years, and about 150, 27 and 61 TCR-sequenced participants, respectively, were included in these subgroups. What the work shows at the level of the full study, not this receptor alone: Conclusions about previously exposed vaccinees are limited, since just a handful of AZD1222 recipients were seropositive for SARS-CoV-2 at baseline. The whole spike protein was spanned by vaccine-associated CD4 TCRs, and dominant responses were seen in regions 160-218 and 743-854. Because no day 14 peak-response samples were available, repertoires were characterized only after the peak T cell response. The 56-69-year group was small, and its depth increase did not reach significance, likely because of low power. After two AZD1222 doses, spike-specific TCR breadth and depth were significantly higher than at day 0 and than in MenACWY recipients. Nearly half of unique spike-specific TCRs reportedly recognized epitopes outside regions mutated in the B.1.351 and B.1.1.7 variants. Most participants were white British and females outnumbered males, and the authors suggested that clonal diversity may have been underestimated.

The sample in question was peripheral blood, obtained on day 0 of MenACWY control vaccination. Recombination connected TRBV7-2 to TRBJ2-7; TRBD2 might be the D gene, on 6 matching bases. The TCR was taken from an adult in good health. The DNA reads as follows: TGTGCCAGCAGCTGGGGGGAACCATACGAGCAGTACTTC. It specifies CASSWGEPYEQYF. Extended through the reference TRBV7-2 and TRBJ2-7 proteins, this CDR3 yields the full variable domain: GAGVSQSPSNKVTEKGKDVELRCDPISGHTALYWYRQSLGQGLEFLIYFQGNSAPDKSGLPSDRFSAERTGGSVSTLTIQRTQQEDSAVYLCASSWGEPYEQYFGPGTRLTVT.